These 22 T cell receptor beta chains share one sample of origin, sequenced in a study of neurological immune-mediated disorders. TCRdb ran MiXCR on the 5' RACE reads and lists one entry per CDR3 protein. The top ten clones hold approximately 3.1% of a sample with over 90,000 distinct CDR3 sequences, about a tenth of them seen once. Described time point: longitudinal time-point 3. Sequences were obtained from PBMCs. The receptor set was obtained from a female donor with HTLV-1-associated myelopathy (HAM/TSP).

This clonotype was recorded many times. This CDR3 reads CASSLMPSGLNGNEQFF. The CDR3 DNA reads TGCGCCAGCAGCTTGATGCCTAGCGGGCTCAATGGGAATGAGCAGTTCTTC. The chain is built from TRBV5-1 and TRBJ2-1; TRBD2 aligns across 8 bases. There are 17 residues in the CDR3. With 1 base clipped from V and 7 bases from J, the junction kept 13 bases outside the gene matches. The germline V gene encodes CDR1 SGHRS and CDR2 YFSETQ.

This clonotype was seen many times. The rearrangement joins TRBV7-2 to TRBJ2-5; D is perhaps TRBD2 (5 bases). There are 14 residues in the CDR3. Germline CDR1 is SGHTA and CDR2 is FQGNSA. V lost 4 bases, J lost 3 bases, and 12 bases lay in between. The CDR3 reads CASSSDWGEETQYF. As DNA, the CDR3 is TGTGCCAGCAGCTCCGACTGGGGAGAAGAGACCCAGTACTTC.

This clonotype occurred a few times. The chain links TRBV28 to TRBJ2-1; D gene uncertain. CDR1 is MDHEN, CDR2 SYDVKM, per germline. V lost 3 bases, J lost 0 bases, and 12 bases lay in between. The CDR3 contains 16 residues. In nucleotides, the CDR3 is TGTGCCAGCAGTTTTCGTCAGGATCGCTCCTACAATGAGCAGTTCTTC. Protein product: CASSFRQDRSYNEQFF.

This clonotype was detected ten times or more. The chain is built from TRBV11-2 and TRBJ1-1; D may be TRBD1 (5 bases). This CDR3 has 14 amino acids. Per germline, CDR1 SGHAT and CDR2 FQNNGV. The ends were cut back, 5 bases at V and 4 bases at J, with 14 bases in the middle. The CDR3 loop is CASSPDWGSTEAFF. CDR3 coding DNA: TGTGCCAGCAGCCCAGATTGGGGGAGCACTGAAGCTTTCTTT.

This clonotype was seen at least ten times. This chain connects TRBV7-3 to TRBJ2-1; 16 nucleotides line up with TRBD2. The length of the CDR3 is 16 residues. The germline V gene has CDR1 SGHTA and CDR2 FQGTGA. Trimming took 5 bases from V and 7 from J; bases not matched to a gene: 5. CDR3 protein: CASSGTSGGARNEQFF. CDR3 DNA sequence: TGTGCCAGCAGCGGGACTAGCGGGGGGGCCAGGAATGAGCAGTTCTTC.

This clonotype has ten or more counts. The chain combines TRBV28 with TRBJ1-1; perhaps TRBD1 as D (5 bases). Looked up from germline, CDR1 is MDHEN and CDR2 is SYDVKM. The CDR3 is made up of 11 amino acids. V dropped 8 bases and J dropped 5 bases, with 9 bases sitting between them. The CDR3 sequence is CASRGVTEAFF. In DNA form, the CDR3 reads TGTGCCAGCCGGGGGGTGACTGAAGCTTTCTTT.

The chain carries TRBV30 and TRBJ2-2, with unresolved D. V was cut by 1 base and J by 4 bases, with 10 bases left in between. The CDR3 is 14 amino acids. Germline V gene sequence: CDR1 GTSNPN, CDR2 SVGIG (reference sequence). The CDR3 loop is CAWSDGRSTGELFF. For the CDR3, the DNA is TGTGCCTGGAGTGATGGCAGATCCACCGGGGAGCTGTTTTTT.

At least ten counts were recorded for this clonotype. This rearrangement joins TRBV24-1 to TRBJ2-7; no firm D call. This CDR3 region has 13 residues. V shed 3 bases and J shed 2 bases, with 7 bases lying between them. The V gene's germline CDR1 is KGHDR and CDR2 SFDVKD. This chain's CDR3 is CATSDPATYEQYF. DNA of the CDR3: TGTGCCACCAGTGATCCAGCCACCTACGAGCAGTACTTC.

This clonotype was observed many times. The rearrangement links TRBV5-4 to TRBJ2-7; D is perhaps TRBD2 (7 bases). Trimming removed 4 bases from V and 7 bases from J, with 21 bases in between. The CDR3 sequence is 15 residues long. The germline gives CDR1 SGHNT, CDR2 YYREEE (reference sequence). The CDR3 DNA reads TGTGCCAGCAGCGTGGGCGTCGGGGGGCTTTCTGAGCAGTACTTC. Amino acid sequence: CASSVGVGGLSEQYF. Looking up the rest from reference TRBV5-4 and TRBJ2-7 gives the full variable domain: ETGVTQSPTHLIKTRGQQVTLRCSSQSGHNTVSWYQQALGQGPQFIFQYYREEENGRGNFPPRFSGLQFPNYSSELNVNALELDDSALYLCASSVGVGGLSEQYFGPGTRLTVT.

This chain uses TRBV6-1 with TRBJ2-1; TRBD2 matches at 15 bases. The V segment lost 0 bases and the J segment 8 bases; nucleotides outside the gene matches: 8. Germline V gene sequence: CDR1 MNHNS, CDR2 SASEGT. This CDR3 comprises 18 residues. Here the CDR3 DNA reads TGTGCCAGCAGTGAAGCAAGGACTAGCGGGGGGGCCGAAGATGAGCAGTTCTTC. Encoded protein: CASSEARTSGGAEDEQFF.

The sample holds many counts of this clonotype. In DNA form, the CDR3 reads TGTGCCAGCAGTCCAACCTACAGGAACACTGAAGCTTTCTTT. As protein: CASSPTYRNTEAFF. The V and J genes are TRBV7-2 and TRBJ1-1; D is uncertain. This CDR3 is 14 amino acids long. V was clipped by 6 bases and J by 1 base, with 12 bases between them. Germline CDR1 SGHTA, CDR2 FQGNSA.

This clonotype was seen repeatedly, ten times or more. The rearrangement links TRBV5-1 to TRBJ1-1, with D unresolved. Germline assignment: CDR1 SGHRS and CDR2 YFSETQ. The V end was cut by 0 bases, the J end by 0 bases, with 12 bases between. CDR3 length equals 16 residues. The CDR3 DNA reads as TGCGCCAGCAGCTTGGAACCGGAATCGATGAACACTGAAGCTTTCTTT. This codes for CASSLEPESMNTEAFF.

The V gene is TRBV6-5, the J gene TRBJ2-7; D may correspond to TRBD1 or TRBD2 (5 bases each). This CDR3 has 12 amino acids. Trimming removed 8 bases at V and 2 bases at J, with 10 bases between. Germline V gene lookup returns CDR1 MNHEY and CDR2 SVGAGI. The CDR3 loop reads CASGGSAYEQYF. The CDR3 nucleotides are TGTGCCAGCGGGGGTTCCGCCTACGAGCAGTACTTC.

The table lists this clonotype with many counts. The V and J genes are TRBV7-9 and TRBJ2-3; 9 bases agree with TRBD2. This CDR3 spans 15 amino acids. J lost 1 base, V lost 2 bases, and 1 base had no gene match. CDR1 SEHNR and CDR2 FQNEAQ come from the germline V gene (reference sequence). DNA for the CDR3: TGTGCCAGCAGCTTATCTAGCGGGGGCACAGATACGCAGTATTTT. Protein: CASSLSSGGTDTQYF. Variable domain in full (rest from reference TRBV7-9 and TRBJ2-3): DTGVSQNPRHKITKRGQNVTFRCDPISEHNRLYWYRQTLGQGPEFLTYFQNEAQLEKSRLLSDRFSAERPKGSFSTLEIQRTEQGDSAMYLCASSLSSGGTDTQYFGPGTRLTVL.

There are many counts of this clonotype. This chain uses TRBV6-5 with TRBJ2-7, with a weak D call TRBD2 (5 bases). The CDR3 loop spans 15 amino acids. The V and J ends lost 0 bases and 3 bases respectively, with 12 bases between them. The germline gives CDR1 MNHEY, CDR2 SVGAGI. The CDR3 sequence: CASSYSATKNYEQYF. The DNA of the CDR3 is TGTGCCAGCAGTTACTCCGCGACTAAAAACTACGAGCAGTACTTC.

This clonotype was picked up many times. The rearrangement uses TRBV7-9 and TRBJ2-7, with TRBD1 identical over 8 bases. The germline gives CDR1 SEHNR, CDR2 FQNEAQ (reference sequence). This CDR3 contains 14 residues. V lost 4 bases and J lost 7; bases outside the gene matches: 9. Here the CDR3 reads CASSSWDRLGEQYF. CDR3 in DNA: TGTGCCAGCAGCTCCTGGGACAGGTTGGGAGAGCAGTACTTC.

Note on this clonotype: A single base separates this from a much larger clone, so it may be a read error. This chain uses TRBV28 with TRBJ2-7; no reliable D call. This CDR3 region has 12 residues. Germline V CDR1 and CDR2: MDHEN, SYDVKM. In DNA form, the CDR3 reads TGTGACAGCAGTAGTTCGGCTTACGAGCAGTACTTC. Its protein is CDSSSSAYEQYF. Using reference TRBV28 and TRBJ2-7 for the parts outside the CDR3, the full variable domain is DVKVTQSSRYLVKRTGEKVFLECVQDMDHENMFWYRQDPGLGLRLIYFSYDVKMKEKGDIPEGYSVSREKKERFSLILESASTNQTSMYLCDSSSSAYEQYFGPGTRLTVT.

In this sample, this clonotype turned up many times. The chain is built from TRBV29-1 and TRBJ2-2, with D perhaps TRBD1 (6 bases). The germline gives CDR1 SQVTM, CDR2 ANQGSEA. The CDR3 runs to 13 residues. V lost 5 bases and J lost 1, with 8 bases in between. CDR3 DNA sequence: TGCAGCGTTACGACAGGGAACACCGGGGAGCTGTTTTTT. It yields the protein CSVTTGNTGELFF.

This clonotype was counted ten times or more. The chain employs TRBV20-1 and TRBJ2-7; 9 positions match TRBD1. The ends lost 7 bases at V and 4 bases at J; junction bases unmatched: 11. The germline V gene has CDR1 DFQATT and CDR2 SNEGSKA (reference sequence). CDR3 length: 14 amino acids. The CDR3 loop reads CSVQRPGQGYEQYF. The CDR3 nucleotides read TGCAGTGTTCAAAGACCCGGACAGGGGTACGAGCAGTACTTC.

This clonotype was found many times. This chain connects TRBV4-1 to TRBJ2-5, with 9 bases fitting TRBD1. The CDR3 loop spans 15 amino acids. V gave up 4 bases and J gave up 3 bases; unmatched junction bases: 6. The germline V gene has CDR1 MGHRA and CDR2 YSYEKL. The CDR3 bases are TGCGCCAGCAGCCTCTCAAGGACAGGGGAAGAGACCCAGTACTTC. This sequence encodes CASSLSRTGEETQYF.

At least ten counts were recorded for this clonotype. The rearrangement uses TRBV5-1 and TRBJ1-4, with D possibly matching TRBD1 (6 bases). Germline V gives CDR1 SGHRS, CDR2 YFSETQ. The CDR3 is 15 residues long. V dropped 4 bases and J dropped 7 bases, with 17 bases sitting between them. In DNA, the CDR3 is TGCGCCAGCAGCGGCAGGGGAGGTTTTGCTGAAAAACTGTTTTTT. As protein: CASSGRGGFAEKLFF. Full variable domain (outside the CDR3, taken from reference TRBV5-1 and TRBJ1-4): KAGVTQTPRYLIKTRGQQVTLSCSPISGHRSVSWYQQTPGQGLQFLFEYFSETQRNKGNFPGRFSGRQFSNSRSEMNVSTLELGDSALYLCASSGRGGFAEKLFFGSGTQLSVL.

A remark on this clonotype: One end of the junction fails to match germline, which may point to a read error. The gene calls are TRBV4-1 and TRBJ2-3; 11 bases fit TRBD2. Germline loops: CDR1 MGHRA, CDR2 YSYEKL. The CDR3 is 19 residues long. Written as DNA, the CDR3 is TGCGCCAGCAGCCAAGAGATTCCCTTAGCGGGGGGGTACAAAGATATGCAGTATTTT. Its translation is CASSQEIPLAGGYKDMQYF.